The 3 T cell receptor beta chains given below trace back to one sample, sequenced in a study of T cell responses to AZD1222 COVID-19 vaccine. The table came from immunoSEQ multiplex PCR; TCRdb's copy has only in-frame clones and leaves some out. The repertoire holds about 130,000 clones, with roughly 91% as singletons. Source: peripheral blood, taken 28 days after the second AZD1222 dose. The receptor source for this set is an adult who received the AZD1222 COVID-19 vaccine.

The chain combines TRBV7-9 with TRBJ2-3, with 11 positions matching TRBD2. Trimming removed 1 base from V and 6 bases from J; junction bases left unmatched: 6. This CDR3 is built from 16 residues. Per germline, CDR1 SEHNR and CDR2 FQNEAQ (reference sequence). CDR3: CASSLGLASGRDTQYF. The CDR3 DNA is TGTGCCAGCAGCTTAGGATTGGCTAGCGGGAGGGATACGCAGTATTTT.

The CDR3 spells CASSIGLGQGAPLGNEQFF. The CDR3 coding sequence is TGTGCCAGTAGTATAGGCCTTGGACAGGGGGCCCCGTTAGGGAATGAGCAGTTCTTC. The J gene is TRBJ2-1, the V gene TRBV19; 11 nucleotides line up with TRBD1. This CDR3 contains 19 residues. Germline values: CDR1 LNHDA, CDR2 SQIVND (reference sequence). With 1 base clipped from V and 7 bases from J, the junction kept 15 bases outside the gene matches.

The chain combines TRBV5-1 with TRBJ1-2, with D perhaps TRBD1 (6 bases). Germline V CDR1 and CDR2: SGHRS, YFSETQ. V gave up 3 bases and J gave up 5 bases, with 8 bases separating them. This CDR3 region has 12 residues. The CDR3, as DNA: TGCGCCAGCAGCTACGGACAGTATGGCTACACCTTC. This sequence encodes CASSYGQYGYTF.